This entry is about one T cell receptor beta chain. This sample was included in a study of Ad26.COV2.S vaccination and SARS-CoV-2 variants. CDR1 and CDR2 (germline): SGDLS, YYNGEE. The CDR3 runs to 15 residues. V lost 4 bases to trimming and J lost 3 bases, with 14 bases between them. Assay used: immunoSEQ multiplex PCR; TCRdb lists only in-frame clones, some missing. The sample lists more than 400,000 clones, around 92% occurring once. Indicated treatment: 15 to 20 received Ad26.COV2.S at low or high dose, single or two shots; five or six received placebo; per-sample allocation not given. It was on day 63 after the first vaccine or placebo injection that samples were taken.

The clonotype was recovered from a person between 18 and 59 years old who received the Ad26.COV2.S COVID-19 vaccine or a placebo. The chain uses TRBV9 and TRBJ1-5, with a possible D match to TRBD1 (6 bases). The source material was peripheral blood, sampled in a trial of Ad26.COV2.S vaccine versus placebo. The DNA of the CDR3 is TGTGCCAGCAGCACCAGGGGAATTATCAATCAGCCCCAGCATTTT. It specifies CASSTRGIINQPQHF.